The entry that follows covers one TCR beta chain sequence. Antigen unknown. The sample originates from a study of radiation and T cells in renal cell carcinoma. Study observations and caveats: Top tumor clonotypes rose in blood 2 weeks post-radiation, then contracted.

The V gene's germline CDR1 is SGHRS and CDR2 YFSETQ. The CDR3 sequence is 15 residues long. V lost 4 bases and J lost 8; bases outside the gene matches: 10. Libraries were prepared by immunoSEQ multiplex PCR; TCRdb keeps only in-frame clonotypes and omits some of them. Here the sample spans 90,000 to 95,000 clones, over 75% being singletons. Described time point: baseline pretreatment blood. Documented treatment: 15 Gy SBRT to primary tumor, nephrectomy 4 weeks later. Blood was sampled at baseline, 2 weeks and 4 weeks after SBRT. This renal cell carcinoma was of the clear cell type. The J gene is TRBJ2-1, the V gene TRBV5-1, with TRBD2 matching over 9 bases. Sequencing used blood, obtained from a patient whose treatment included radiotherapy and nephrectomy. This TCR was recovered from a man in his 60s with renal cell carcinoma. The CDR3 nucleotides are TGCGCCAGCAGCAAACCGGGACTAGCTTTTTATGAGCAGTTCTTC. It is translated as CASSKPGLAFYEQFF. Complete variable domain (other parts from reference TRBV5-1 and TRBJ2-1): KAGVTQTPRYLIKTRGQQVTLSCSPISGHRSVSWYQQTPGQGLQFLFEYFSETQRNKGNFPGRFSGRQFSNSRSEMNVSTLELGDSALYLCASSKPGLAFYEQFFGPGTRLTVL.